Below, 5 T cell receptor beta chains from the same sample are listed, as sequenced in a study of shared clonotypes between healthy human individuals (dated by TCRdb to 2019 to 2021). The method was the immunoSEQ multiplex PCR assay. This is the immuneACCESS table as TCRdb keeps it, with only in-frame sequences that have V and J called. A part of the clones is gone; compared with another copy, unresolved V genes explain less than half, and the rest is unexplained. The sample contains around 1 million clones, around three quarters of them found a single time. Approximately 1.5% of the sample is in the top ten clones. Source material: memory CD4+ T cells sorted from blood. The meaning of the sample's cell subset or site label: CD45RA-negative fraction. The receptors shown here come from a man in his late teens or twenties in good health.

Concerning this clone itself: This specimen includes other DNA sequences encoding the same CDR3. The DNA for the CDR3 is TGTGCCAGCTCGGGACAGGGGAACTATGGCTACACCTTC. This gives the protein CASSGQGNYGYTF. The chain uses TRBV18 and TRBJ1-2; TRBD1 agrees at 10 bases. The CDR3 is made up of 13 amino acids. Trimming at V came to 6 bases and at J to 2 bases, leaving 0 bases not matched to a gene. Germline values: CDR1 KGHSH, CDR2 LQKENI.

The chain uses TRBV10-3 and TRBJ2-3; D call uncertain. The CDR3 spans 14 residues. Germline CDR1 and CDR2: ENHRY and SYGVKD. Trimming took off 5 bases at V and 0 bases at J, with 9 bases between the two ends. For the CDR3, the DNA is TGTGCCATCAGTTACAGTGCTAGCACAGATACGCAGTATTTT. Encoded protein: CAISYSASTDTQYF.

The chain has TRBV5-4 and TRBJ1-1, with 9 positions matching TRBD1. The V segment lost 4 bases and the J segment 8 bases; nucleotides outside the gene matches: 6. The CDR3 runs 13 residues. CDR1 and CDR2 (germline): SGHNT, YYREEE (reference sequence). CDR3 in amino acids: CASSGDGQGEAFF. The CDR3 nucleotides read TGTGCCAGCAGCGGGGACGGACAGGGGGAAGCTTTCTTT. Drawing the rest from reference TRBV5-4 and TRBJ1-1, the complete variable domain is ETGVTQSPTHLIKTRGQQVTLRCSSQSGHNTVSWYQQALGQGPQFIFQYYREEENGRGNFPPRFSGLQFPNYSSELNVNALELDDSALYLCASSGDGQGEAFFGQGTRLTVV.

In the case of this clone: Within the sample, other DNA sequences also encode this same CDR3. The chain carries TRBV6-4 and TRBJ2-3, with 7 nucleotides matching TRBD2. V lost 3 bases and J lost 4; bases outside the gene matches: 4. Germline V CDR1 and CDR2: MRHNA, SNTAGT. The CDR3 contains 14 residues. The CDR3 region has the DNA TGTGCCAGCAGTGAGGGGGGGATCGCAGATACGCAGTATTTT. It is translated as CASSEGGIADTQYF.

This rearrangement joins TRBV29-1 to TRBJ2-5; D possibly uses TRBD1 or TRBD2 (5 bases each). The CDR3 spans 14 residues. The V end was cut by 6 bases, the J end by 7 bases, with 21 bases between. Germline CDR1 and CDR2: SQVTM and ANQGSEA. CDR3 DNA sequence: TGCAGCGTCACCCCCGGGGAGAAAAGGGGGACCCAGTACTTC. Translated, it gives CSVTPGEKRGTQYF.